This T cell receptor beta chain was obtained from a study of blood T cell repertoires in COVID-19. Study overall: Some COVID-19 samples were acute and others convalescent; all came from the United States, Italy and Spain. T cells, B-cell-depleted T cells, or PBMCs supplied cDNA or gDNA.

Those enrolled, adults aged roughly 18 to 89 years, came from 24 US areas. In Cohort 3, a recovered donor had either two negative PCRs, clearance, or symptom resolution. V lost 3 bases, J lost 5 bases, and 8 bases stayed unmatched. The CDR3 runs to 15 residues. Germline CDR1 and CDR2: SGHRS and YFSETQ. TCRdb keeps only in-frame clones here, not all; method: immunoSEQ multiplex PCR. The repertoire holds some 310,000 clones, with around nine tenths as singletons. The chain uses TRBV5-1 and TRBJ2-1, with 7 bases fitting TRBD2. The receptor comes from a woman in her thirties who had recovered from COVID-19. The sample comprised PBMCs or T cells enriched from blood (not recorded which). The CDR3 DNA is TGCGCCAGCAGCTGGGAGGGTACGCTGAACAATGAGCAGTTCTTC. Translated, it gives CASSWEGTLNNEQFF.